The TCR beta chain described here comes from a study of neurological immune-mediated disorders (dated by TCRdb to between 2018 and 2021). Some background on the complete study: Among the approximately 34 multiple sclerosis patients, relapsing-remitting MS accounted for approximately 31 and secondary progressive MS accounted for 3. The roughly 110 TCR-beta libraries included longitudinal samples, technical triplicates and paired sorted CD4+ and CD8+ T-cell subsets alongside PBMC samples. The study compared peripheral blood TCR-beta repertoires of HTLV-I-associated myelopathy (HAM/TSP) patients, multiple sclerosis patients and healthy controls using UMI-based sequencing. The cohort comprised roughly 65 subjects: approximately 15 HAM/TSP patients, 35 or so multiple sclerosis patients and about 20 healthy controls. Results the study describes overall, beyond this receptor: Repertoires from 18 of 34 MS patients were grouped by phylogenetic analysis into a cluster of related CDR3 sequences, suggesting a possible repertoire-level signature. No clinical or MRI features were associated with the MS cluster, and the authors said that larger cohorts are needed. Across subjects, expanded clones never shared an identical CDR3 amino acid sequence, which suggests that the TCR-beta repertoires in every group were private. TCR clonal expansion was highest in HAM/TSP patients and lowest in MS patients, with MS patients falling below even healthy controls.

Taken from cysteine to phenylalanine, the CDR3 has 15 residues. The DNA shown is the 45-base CDR3, in frame from base 1. V is cut back by 1 base and J by 4 bases, with 2 bases in the junction unmatched. Reading the germline V gene gives CDR1 SGHTA and CDR2 FQGNSA. Libraries from unsorted PBMCs were made from 2 million PBMCs kept in RNAlater at -80 degrees C until RNA extraction. Multiple sclerosis patients were enrolled in a US clinical protocol under which disease progression was evaluated by magnetic resonance imaging. Peripheral blood underwent Ficoll-Hypaque density gradient centrifugation to isolate PBMCs, which were then cryopreserved in liquid nitrogen. To synthesize cDNA, template-switch 5'RACE was performed with a primer carrying a 10-nucleotide random unique molecular identifier so that each TCR transcript was tagged. Over 180 million TCR-beta sequences, covering 15-18 subjects, were produced in each sequencing run. The RNeasy kit was used for extraction of total RNA. The KAPA Real-time Library Amplification kit was used to amplify TCR-beta VDJ regions with primers for the TCR constant region and the 5'RACE anchor. A first PCR added sample indexes and Illumina adaptors, and a second PCR then raised library yield. After Ampure bead purification, the TCR product of roughly 650 bp was size-selected on a 2% E-gel SizeSelection system. Before pooling, library quality was checked on a Bioanalyzer, concentration was measured with Qubit, and libraries were quantified with the Kapa Library Quantification kit. Libraries were sequenced paired-end 2 x 150 bp on an Illumina HiSeq 2500. To increase sequence diversity, roughly 23-30% phiX was spiked into each library pool. In the paper's pipeline: The quality-filtered reads were processed with the UMI-based MiGEC pipeline, whose error correction step removed more than 75% of the raw TCR sequences. IMGT germline references were used for alignment of VDJ genes, and clonotypes were defined by a unique CDR3 amino acid sequence together with V-J genes. Clonal expansion, Shannon diversity and CDR3 relatedness were evaluated with VDJtools (CalcPairwiseDistances, ClusterSamples), while phylogenetic trees were built in CLCbio workbench. Using coefficient-of-variation modelling across technical triplicates, the study counted a clone as expanded if it had at least 8 unique UMIs. Using fastp trimming at Q25 and MiXCR clonotype assembly, TCRdb reanalyzed the public sequencing data and kept in-frame beta chains. Identical CDR3 protein sequences are pooled into one entry, listed with their most common genes and DNA. These V and J calls rely on TCRdb rather than the paper's analysis. Recorded for this sample are roughly 70,000 distinct CDR3 sequences; around 4.8% of them occurred a single time. Of the sample, about 2.2% is held by the ten largest clones.

This clonotype was recorded at least ten times. The antigen it recognizes is unknown. Base qualities are not provided; no much larger clone lies one nucleotide away. This TCR derives from a woman in her seventies with multiple sclerosis. The chain employs TRBV7-2 and TRBJ2-2, with 8 bases in between that match TRBD2. What was sequenced was PBMCs. For the CDR3, the sequence is CASSLGLAGTGELFF. The sequenced DNA: TGTGCCAGCAGCTTAGGGCTAGCGGGCACCGGGGAGCTGTTTTTT.